The clone carrying this T cell receptor (beta chain) was counted once. This record comes from a study of radiation and T cells in renal cell carcinoma. Study-wide context: Nephrectomy followed 15 Gy stereotactic body radiation by 4 weeks.

Germline-derived CDR1 and CDR2 are SGHTA and FQGNSA. V lost 5 bases and J lost 4, with 15 bases in between. There are 16 residues in the CDR3. Time point in this sample: baseline pretreatment blood. Treatment reported: 15 Gy SBRT to primary tumor, nephrectomy 4 weeks later. Measured with immunoSEQ multiplex PCR; TCRdb has only the in-frame clones, and not every one. The table lists approximately 150,000 clones, around 78% of them singletons, with around 25% in the top ten. This specimen consisted of blood, obtained from a patient whose treatment included radiotherapy and nephrectomy. The receptor was derived from a woman between 50 and 59 years old with renal cell carcinoma. This chain uses TRBV7-2 with TRBJ2-6; TRBD2 might be the D (5 bases). CDR3 nucleotides: TGTGCCAGCAGCCCAAGGACCACGGGAGGGGCCAACGTCCTGACTTTC. Translated, it gives CASSPRTTGGANVLTF.